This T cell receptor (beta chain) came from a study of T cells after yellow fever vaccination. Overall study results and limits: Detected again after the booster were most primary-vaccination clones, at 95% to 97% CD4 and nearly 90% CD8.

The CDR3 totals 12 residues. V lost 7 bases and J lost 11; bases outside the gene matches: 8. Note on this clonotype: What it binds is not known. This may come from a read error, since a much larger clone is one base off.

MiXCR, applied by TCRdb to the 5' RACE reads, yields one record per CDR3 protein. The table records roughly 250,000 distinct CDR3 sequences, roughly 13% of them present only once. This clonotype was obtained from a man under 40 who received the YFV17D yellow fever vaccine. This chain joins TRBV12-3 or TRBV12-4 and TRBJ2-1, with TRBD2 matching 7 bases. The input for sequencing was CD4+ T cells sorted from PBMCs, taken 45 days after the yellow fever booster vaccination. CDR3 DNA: TGTGCCAGCACCCGCGGGAGTGGTCAGCAGTTCTTC. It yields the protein CASTRGSGQQFF.